Listed below are T cell receptor beta chains from one sample, sequenced in a study of shared clonotypes between healthy human individuals. Profiling relied on immunoSEQ multiplex PCR, and the TCRdb table lists in-frame clones only, not all of them. The data show roughly 2.4 million clones, approximately 95% seen once. The sample comprised naive CD4+ T cells sorted from blood. Every receptor here comes from a man between 18 and 29 years old in good health. Each CDR3 is given with its conserved first and last residue. A D gene is named only where the DNA matches it firmly. A clone size is listed for some rows: how often the clone was seen (once, few, many), or a class if it is expanded.

V gene	clone size	J gene	D gene	CDR3 protein	CDR3 DNA
TRBV7-8	.	TRBJ1-2	TRBD1	CASSLRDSYGYTF	TGTGCCAGCAGCTTAAGGGACAGCTATGGCTACACCTTC
TRBV28	.	TRBJ2-5	.	CASSSFPAGRGETQYF	TGTGCCAGCAGTTCCTTTCCCGCGGGGCGAGGAGAGACCCAGTACTTC
TRBV27	.	TRBJ1-2	TRBD1	CASSPLAGTGTSGYTF	TGTGCCAGCAGCCCACTCGCCGGGACAGGGACGAGTGGCTACACCTTC
TRBV4-2	.	TRBJ2-2	TRBD2	CASSTRGGQRGVNTGELFF	TGTGCCAGCAGCACCCGGGGAGGCCAGCGGGGGGTGAACACCGGGGAGCTGTTTTTT
TRBV4-1	.	TRBJ1-6	TRBD1	CASSQPDRGSPLHF	TGCGCCAGCAGCCAGCCGGACAGGGGATCACCCCTCCACTTT
TRBV6-1	.	TRBJ1-5	TRBD1	CASVGQGGSQPQHF	TGTGCCAGCGTAGGACAGGGCGGTAGTCAGCCCCAGCATTTT
TRBV12-2	once	TRBJ1-4	.	CASRPWSRGANEKLFF	TGTGCAAGTCGCCCCTGGAGTCGGGGTGCCAATGAAAAACTGTTTTTT
TRBV10-1	.	TRBJ2-1	.	CASSETRGAYNEQFF	TGCGCCAGCAGTGAGACCCGAGGGGCCTACAATGAGCAGTTCTTC
TRBV5-1	once	TRBJ1-2	TRBD1	CASSTGQGGGGYTF	TGCGCCAGCAGCACGGGACAGGGAGGAGGTGGCTACACCTTC
TRBV4-3	.	TRBJ2-5	TRBD2	CASSQDSGREQETQYF	TGCGCCAGCAGCCAAGACAGCGGGAGAGAACAAGAGACCCAGTACTTC
TRBV30	.	TRBJ2-7	TRBD1	CAWSASGTVFAEQYF	TGTGCCTGGAGTGCCTCCGGGACAGTATTTGCCGAGCAGTACTTC
TRBV4-3	.	TRBJ1-2	TRBD1	CASSQGQGYNYGYTF	TGCGCCAGCAGCCAAGGACAGGGTTATAACTATGGCTACACCTTC
TRBV4-1	.	TRBJ1-2	TRBD1	CASSQDPGDRADGYTF	TGCGCCAGCAGCCAAGACCCCGGGGACAGGGCCGATGGCTACACCTTC
TRBV5-6	.	TRBJ1-3	TRBD1	CASSLVKQGIISGNTIYF	TGTGCCAGCAGCTTGGTGAAACAGGGGATTATCTCTGGAAACACCATATATTTT
TRBV28	.	TRBJ1-1	TRBD1	CASITGQGNTEAFF	TGTGCCAGCATAACGGGACAGGGAAACACTGAAGCTTTCTTT
TRBV11-1	once	TRBJ2-1	.	CASSLESLPGNEQFF	TGTGCCAGCAGCTTAGAAAGCCTCCCGGGTAATGAGCAGTTCTTC
TRBV2	.	TRBJ1-5	.	CASSGGGNQPQHF	TGTGCCAGCAGTGGGGGTGGCAATCAGCCCCAGCATTTT
TRBV7-2	.	TRBJ2-7	.	CASSLEAGPSYEQYF	TGTGCCAGCAGCTTAGAGGCAGGCCCCTCCTACGAGCAGTACTTC
TRBV10-3	.	TRBJ1-3	.	CAISPGGNTIYF	TGTGCCATCAGTCCTGGTGGAAACACCATATATTTT
TRBV12-5	.	TRBJ1-5	.	CASGSPGGNQPQHF	TGTGCTAGTGGTTCCCCTGGGGGCAATCAGCCCCAGCATTTT
TRBV15	.	TRBJ1-1	TRBD1	CATSREDRADTEAFF	TGTGCCACCAGCAGAGAGGACAGGGCTGACACTGAAGCTTTCTTT
TRBV6-5	.	TRBJ2-1	TRBD1	CASSYSQGVYEQFF	TGTGCCAGCAGTTACTCCCAGGGGGTCTATGAGCAGTTCTTC
TRBV18	.	TRBJ2-5	.	CASSPPWGRETQYF	TGTGCCAGCTCACCACCTTGGGGCAGGGAGACCCAGTACTTC
TRBV7-9	.	TRBJ1-4	.	CASSLEGWGKLFF	TGTGCCAGCAGCTTAGAAGGGTGGGGAAAACTGTTTTTT
TRBV29-1	once	TRBJ1-3	TRBD1	CSVAAYDRERNTIYF	TGCAGCGTTGCGGCATATGACAGGGAGAGAAACACCATATATTTT
TRBV11-2	.	TRBJ2-7	.	CASSLAGTMYEQYF	TGTGCCAGCAGCTTAGCCGGGACAATGTACGAGCAGTACTTC
TRBV5-4	.	TRBJ2-7	.	CASSQNDGSYEQYF	TGTGCCAGCAGCCAAAATGACGGCTCCTACGAGCAGTACTTC
TRBV28	once	TRBJ1-2	TRBD1	CASSLYRGYGYTF	TGTGCCAGCAGTTTATACAGGGGGTATGGCTACACCTTC
TRBV11-3	.	TRBJ2-2	TRBD2	CASSSGGASGTNGELFF	TGTGCCAGCAGCTCCGGGGGGGCTAGCGGGACAAACGGGGAGCTGTTTTTT
TRBV6-5	.	TRBJ2-3	TRBD2	CASSPGGARDTQYF	TGTGCCAGCAGTCCGGGGGGGGCAAGGGATACGCAGTATTTT
TRBV30	.	TRBJ1-5	TRBD1	CAWDRDNQPQHF	TGTGCCTGGGACAGGGATAACCAGCCCCAGCATTTT
TRBV6-1	.	TRBJ1-2	.	CASSEAWQGHYGYTF	TGTGCCAGCAGTGAAGCGTGGCAGGGCCACTATGGCTACACCTTC
TRBV6-5	.	TRBJ1-1	.	CASSTRQSEAFF	TGTGCCAGCAGTACTCGACAGTCGGAAGCTTTCTTT
TRBV2	once	TRBJ2-7	.	CASSEVDSPAYEQYF	TGTGCCAGCAGTGAAGTAGACAGCCCTGCCTACGAGCAGTACTTC
TRBV7-2	.	TRBJ2-7	TRBD1	CASSQQGGSYEQYF	TGTGCCAGCAGCCAACAGGGGGGCAGCTACGAGCAGTACTTC
TRBV12-5	.	TRBJ2-1	TRBD2	CASGLSGLAGGDNEQFF	TGTGCTAGTGGTTTGTCTGGACTAGCGGGAGGCGACAATGAGCAGTTCTTC
TRBV10-3	.	TRBJ1-5	TRBD1	CASKQGANGNQPQHF	TGTGCCAGCAAACAGGGGGCGAATGGCAATCAGCCCCAGCATTTT
TRBV25-1	.	TRBJ2-7	TRBD1	CASSELDRGREQYF	TGTGCCAGCAGTGAGCTTGACAGGGGTCGTGAGCAGTACTTC
TRBV5-4	.	TRBJ1-2	.	CASSLRGNYGYTF	TGTGCCAGCAGCTTACGGGGGAACTATGGCTACACCTTC
TRBV2	.	TRBJ2-5	TRBD2	CASRGTSLETQYF	TGTGCCAGCAGGGGGACTAGCCTAGAGACCCAGTACTTC
TRBV9	.	TRBJ2-5	TRBD2	CASSQAQGGRAGETQYF	TGTGCCAGCAGCCAGGCTCAGGGCGGGAGGGCCGGAGAGACCCAGTACTTC
TRBV6-1	.	TRBJ1-2	.	CASSSWTETNYGYTF	TGTGCCAGCAGTAGTTGGACAGAGACTAACTATGGCTACACCTTC
TRBV5-1	once	TRBJ1-6	.	CASSLADNPNSPLHF	TGCGCCAGCAGCTTGGCGGACAACCCTAATTCACCCCTCCACTTT
TRBV29-1	.	TRBJ2-5	.	CSVRPGGTSSQETQYF	TGCAGCGTCCGGCCAGGGGGGACCTCGTCTCAAGAGACCCAGTACTTC
TRBV10-3	.	TRBJ1-1	TRBD1	CAISEDRGLNTEAFF	TGTGCCATCAGTGAGGACAGGGGTTTGAACACTGAAGCTTTCTTT
TRBV5-4	.	TRBJ2-2	.	CASSSPRGAGELFF	TGTGCCAGCAGCTCACCCAGGGGGGCCGGGGAGCTGTTTTTT
TRBV18	.	TRBJ2-5	TRBD1	CASSPGQVGETQYF	TGTGCCAGCTCACCGGGACAGGTGGGAGAGACCCAGTACTTC
TRBV6-5	.	TRBJ2-1	.	CASSRPGSGHNEQFF	TGTGCCAGCAGCAGGCCGGGGAGCGGACACAATGAGCAGTTCTTC
TRBV6-6	.	TRBJ2-7	.	CASSVLDVYEQYF	TGTGCCAGCAGTGTCCTGGACGTCTACGAGCAGTACTTC
TRBV19	.	TRBJ1-2	.	CASSFGRPRFNYGYTF	TGTGCCAGTAGTTTCGGACGGCCTCGTTTTAACTATGGCTACACCTTC
TRBV2	.	TRBJ2-1	TRBD2	CASSVSGGYNEQFF	TGTGCCAGCAGTGTTAGCGGGGGCTACAATGAGCAGTTCTTC
TRBV29-1	.	TRBJ1-4	.	CSVGPKEKLFF	TGCAGCGTTGGCCCGAAGGAAAAACTGTTTTTT
TRBV18	.	TRBJ2-3	TRBD1	CASSGRDRESTDTQYF	TGTGCCAGCTCAGGCCGGGACAGGGAAAGCACAGATACGCAGTATTTT